These 28 T cell receptor beta chains were all obtained from the same sample, sequenced in a study of T cells in Graves' hyperthyroidism and ophthalmopathy. TCR beta CDR3 regions were amplified from RNA transcripts. The HTBI primer set served for first-round RT-PCR of the TCR CDR3. TCRdb fed the multiplex PCR reads into MiXCR, producing one record per CDR3 protein. This sample has some 560,000 distinct CDR3 sequences, with around 15% found just once. Sequenced material: blood. The receptors shown here come from a woman aged 40 to 49 with Graves' hyperthyroidism.

This clonotype was detected only a few times. The rearrangement joins TRBV12-3 or TRBV12-4 to TRBJ1-2; 7 bases align to TRBD1. The V segment lost 6 bases and the J segment 6 bases; nucleotides outside the gene matches: 16. This CDR3 is built from 16 residues. The DNA for the CDR3 is TGTGCCAGCAGCCCGGGACAGTCGCCCTCATCGCATGGCTACACCTTC. As protein: CASSPGQSPSSHGYTF.

J is TRBJ2-2 and V is TRBV13, with TRBD1 matching 7 bases. With 5 bases clipped from V and 4 bases from J, the junction kept 10 bases outside the gene matches. CDR1 is PRHDT and CDR2 is FYEKMQ in the germline V gene (reference sequence). This CDR3 has 16 residues. The CDR3 nucleotides are TGTGCCAGCAGCCGATGGACAGGACCCCGCACCGGGGAGCTGTTTTTT. Residues: CASSRWTGPRTGELFF.

This clonotype was seen at least ten times. The V call is TRBV3-1, the J call TRBJ2-2; maybe TRBD1 (6 bases). CDR1 and CDR2 (germline): LGHDT, YNNKEL (reference sequence). CDR3 length equals 15 residues. Trimming removed 6 bases at V and 2 bases at J, with 13 bases between. CDR3 nucleotide sequence: TGTGCCAGCAGTTTAGACAGGACTAACACCGGGGAGCTGTTTTTT. Translation: CASSLDRTNTGELFF.

The table lists this clonotype with a count of one. Germline and junction disagree at one end, which may indicate a read error. The chain employs TRBV2 and TRBJ1-2, with no clear D. This CDR3 has 12 amino acids. Germline lookup yields CDR1 SNHLY and CDR2 FYNNEI. This chain's CDR3 is CASSEEGYGCTF. The CDR3 DNA reads as TGTGCCAGCAGTGAGGAGGGCTATGGCTGCACCTTC.

The table lists this clonotype with many counts. The chain recombines TRBV20-1 with TRBJ2-1, with a weak D call TRBD1 (6 bases). Trimming pared 6 bases from V and 0 bases from J, leaving 15 bases between. This CDR3 has 15 amino acids. Germline-derived CDR1 and CDR2 are DFQATT and SNEGSKA (reference sequence). The CDR3 region is CSAKKTGHSYNEQFF. Written as DNA, the CDR3 is TGCAGTGCAAAAAAGACGGGACACTCCTACAATGAGCAGTTCTTC.

V is TRBV6-2 or TRBV6-3 and J is TRBJ2-2; no definite D call. Trimming left V 7 bases short and J 7 bases short, with 10 bases between. CDR3 length: 12 amino acids. Germline assignment: CDR1 MNHEY and CDR2 SVGEGT. The CDR3 loop reads CASKDLYGELFF. The DNA for the CDR3 is TGTGCCAGCAAGGATTTGTACGGGGAGCTGTTTTTT.

The chain has TRBV5-1 and TRBJ2-3; D gene ambiguous. The CDR3 extends over 15 amino acids. CDR1 and CDR2 from the germline V gene are SGHRS and YFSETQ. V was cut by 4 bases and J by 2 bases, with 14 bases left in between. Written as DNA, the CDR3 is TGCGCCAGCAGCCGGGCAGACGTCAACACAGATACGCAGTATTTT. Its translation is CASSRADVNTDTQYF.

This clonotype showed up just a few times. The chain joins TRBV5-1 to TRBJ2-5; TRBD1 matches at 9 bases. Germline-derived CDR1 and CDR2 are SGHRS and YFSETQ. V trimming: 3 bases; J trimming: 0 bases; junction bases outside the gene matches: 6. This CDR3 has 16 residues. The DNA for the CDR3 is TGCGCCAGCAGCTCCCCGGGACAGGGAAACCAAGAGACCCAGTACTTC. Translating it yields CASSSPGQGNQETQYF.

Ten or more counts support this clonotype. The J gene is TRBJ2-3, the V gene TRBV11-2, with D maybe TRBD1 (6 bases). There are 15 residues in the CDR3. Germline V CDR1 and CDR2: SGHAT, FQNNGV. V lost 5 bases, J lost 0 bases, and 12 bases lay in between. In DNA, the CDR3 is TGTGCCAGCAGCAGGGGACACACTAGCACAGATACGCAGTATTTT. As protein: CASSRGHTSTDTQYF.

This clonotype was detected a few times. The gene calls are TRBV12-3 or TRBV12-4 and TRBJ2-1; D is ambiguous. This CDR3 is 13 amino acids long. The V and J ends lost 6 bases and 8 bases respectively, with 14 bases between them. The CDR3 DNA is TGTGCCAGCAGGCCCCCTAATGGGGATGAGCAGTTCTTC. This sequence encodes CASRPPNGDEQFF.

This clonotype has at least ten counts. The rearrangement uses TRBV12-3 or TRBV12-4 and TRBJ2-1, with D hard to call. The V gene lost 4 bases and the J gene lost 1 base, with 11 bases spanning the gap. The CDR3 is 15 amino acids. DNA for the CDR3: TGTGCCAGCAGTTCCCAGGCCACGTCCTACAATGAGCAGTTCTTC. Translation gives CASSSQATSYNEQFF.

There are a few counts of this clonotype. The chain has TRBV27 and TRBJ2-1, with 10 bases identical to TRBD2. The germline V gene has CDR1 MNHEY and CDR2 SMNVEV (reference sequence). Trimming took 0 bases from V and 7 from J; bases not matched to a gene: 12. The CDR3 spans 18 residues. CDR3 nucleotides: TGTGCCAGCAGTTTATCCTTACAGCGGGAGGGCCTAATTAATGAGCAGTTCTTC. Translation gives CASSLSLQREGLINEQFF.

This clonotype was seen at least ten times. The chain is built from TRBV27 and TRBJ2-2; possibly TRBD1 or TRBD2 for D (5 bases each). Germline V lookup: CDR1 MNHEY, CDR2 SMNVEV (reference sequence). Trimming stripped 5 bases from V and 1 base from J, with 20 bases between. The CDR3 spans 18 residues. The CDR3 DNA reads TGTGCCAGCAGTCTCCCTGGGGGTTTGGGAAGGAACACCGGGGAGCTGTTTTTT. Encoded protein: CASSLPGGLGRNTGELFF.

This clonotype was found a few times. The gene calls are TRBV4-1 and TRBJ2-1; maybe TRBD1 (5 bases). The CDR3 consists of 13 residues. V lost 3 bases and J lost 8, with 11 bases in between. In germline, CDR1 is MGHRA, CDR2 YSYEKL. The DNA of the CDR3 is TGCGCCAGCAGCCAGGGGCTTGGGTATGAGCAGTTCTTC. Its translation is CASSQGLGYEQFF.

This clonotype was counted many times. The germline gene is not matched at one end of the junction; a read error may be the cause. The chain carries TRBV5-1 and TRBJ1-1; no clear D gene. Germline V CDR1 and CDR2: SGHRS, YFSETQ. The CDR3 loop spans 14 amino acids. The chain's CDR3 is CASSLSQKNTEAFF. The CDR3 DNA reads as TGTGCCAGCAGTTTGAGCCAGAAGAACACTGAAGCTTTCTTT.

The chain has TRBV28 and TRBJ1-1; the match to TRBD1 covers 8 bases. The germline CDR1 and CDR2 sequences are MDHEN and SYDVKM. J was trimmed by 4 bases and V by 5 bases; bases with no gene match: 15. This CDR3 comprises 17 residues. The DNA of the CDR3 is TGTGCCAGCAGTCCACCCGGGACAGGTTTGATGAGCACTGAAGCTTTCTTT. Protein sequence: CASSPPGTGLMSTEAFF.

This clonotype was detected ten times or more. This sequence joins TRBV30 and TRBJ1-4, with D unresolved. This CDR3 region has 15 residues. Germline CDR1 is GTSNPN and CDR2 is SVGIG (reference sequence). V lost 0 bases and J lost 0, with 8 bases in between. CDR3 nucleotides: TGTGCCTGGAGTGTACAGTCAACAACTAATGAAAAACTGTTTTTT. Its translation: CAWSVQSTTNEKLFF.

A few counts support this clonotype. The chain couples TRBV4-1 to TRBJ1-3; D gene uncertain. CDR3 size: 16 residues. V was trimmed by 0 bases and J by 0 bases, leaving 9 bases between them. Germline CDR1 reads MGHRA; CDR2 reads YSYEKL. This CDR3 reads CASSQEEQSSGNTIYF. CDR3 DNA: TGCGCCAGCAGCCAAGAGGAACAGAGCTCTGGAAACACCATATATTTT.

The count of this clonotype is one. The rearrangement joins TRBV12-3 or TRBV12-4 to TRBJ2-1; 7 positions match TRBD1. The CDR3 consists of 14 residues. Trimming cost V 6 bases and J 3 bases; bases outside gene matches: 5. Written as DNA, the CDR3 is TGTGCCAGCAGCACAGGGGTTTACTACAATGAGCAGTTCTTC. This sequence encodes CASSTGVYYNEQFF.

This clonotype has at least ten counts. CDR3 in amino acids: CASSLDVGRGYEQYF. The DNA of the CDR3 is TGCGCCAGCAGCTTGGACGTCGGTCGAGGCTACGAGCAGTACTTC. The chain carries TRBV5-1 and TRBJ2-7; the D is unclear. The CDR3 has 15 residues. Germline lookup yields CDR1 SGHRS and CDR2 YFSETQ. V dropped 0 bases and J dropped 3 bases, with 13 bases sitting between them.

In this sample, this clonotype turned up many times. V is TRBV28 and J is TRBJ2-4; the match to TRBD2 covers 8 bases. The germline CDR1 and CDR2 sequences are MDHEN and SYDVKM. The CDR3 spans 15 residues. Losses at the gene ends were 6 bases for V and 4 bases for J; bases not matched to a gene: 8. The CDR3 sequence is CASSPSPGGKNIQYF. CDR3 in DNA: TGTGCCAGCAGCCCCTCCCCGGGAGGGAAAAACATTCAGTACTTC.

This chain uses TRBV6-5 with TRBJ2-5; the match to TRBD2 covers 11 bases. Per the germline V gene, CDR1 is MNHEY and CDR2 is SVGAGI. The V segment lost 2 bases and the J segment 4 bases; nucleotides outside the gene matches: 6. The length of the CDR3 is 16 residues. The CDR3 DNA sequence: TGTGCCAGCAGTTACGCGGGGACTAGCGGACTAGAGACCCAGTACTTC. It yields the protein CASSYAGTSGLETQYF.

The chain has TRBV24-1 and TRBJ2-2; 7 bases agree with TRBD1. Trimming took 5 bases from V and 5 from J; bases not matched to a gene: 7. Germline V gives CDR1 KGHDR, CDR2 SFDVKD. The length of the CDR3 is 15 residues. The CDR3 sequence: CATSVGDRDTGELFF. CDR3 bases: TGTGCCACCAGTGTGGGAGACAGGGATACCGGGGAGCTGTTTTTT.

The sample holds a few counts of this clonotype. This chain uses TRBV4-1 with TRBJ2-5, with D perhaps TRBD1 or TRBD2 (6 bases each). The germline V gene encodes CDR1 MGHRA and CDR2 YSYEKL. V dropped 4 bases and J dropped 2 bases, with 14 bases sitting between them. CDR3 length equals 15 residues. The CDR3 region has the DNA TGCGCCAGCAGCCTATGGCAGGGGACTCAAGAGACCCAGTACTTC. Residues: CASSLWQGTQETQYF.

This clonotype was recorded at least ten times. The chain joins TRBV29-1 to TRBJ2-2; 8 positions agree with TRBD2. The CDR3 runs 14 residues. V gave up 4 bases and J gave up 2 bases; unmatched junction bases: 3. Per the germline V gene, CDR1 is SQVTM and CDR2 is ANQGSEA. CDR3 sequence (DNA): TGCAGCGTTGTAAGCGGGAGAAACACCGGGGAGCTGTTTTTT. Its protein product is CSVVSGRNTGELFF.

At least ten counts were recorded for this clonotype. The rearrangement links TRBV28 to TRBJ2-7; D ambiguous. This CDR3 region has 12 residues. Germline values: CDR1 MDHEN, CDR2 SYDVKM. V was shortened by 9 bases and J by 1 base, with 10 bases between the two germline ends. The CDR3 sequence: CARCKGSYEQYF. The CDR3 DNA is TGTGCCAGGTGTAAGGGTTCCTACGAGCAGTACTTC.

The chain is built from TRBV5-1 and TRBJ2-1, with TRBD2 matching over 9 bases. The CDR3 loop spans 14 amino acids. With 2 bases clipped from V and 13 bases from J, the junction kept 10 bases outside the gene matches. Looked up from germline, CDR1 is SGHRS and CDR2 is YFSETQ. CDR3 residues: CASSLGTSRERQFF. DNA of the CDR3: TGCGCCAGCAGCTTAGGGACTAGCAGGGAACGACAGTTCTTC.

V is TRBV3-1 and J is TRBJ2-7; 8 nucleotides align to TRBD1. The V segment lost 2 bases and the J segment 3 bases; nucleotides outside the gene matches: 6. The CDR3 spans 15 residues. Germline CDR1 and CDR2: LGHDT and YNNKEL (reference sequence). The CDR3 DNA sequence: TGTGCCAGCAGCCAACCGTCCAGGGGGCTCTACGAGCAGTACTTC. Translating gives CASSQPSRGLYEQYF.